Each of the 28 T cell receptor beta chains below was sequenced from the same sample in a study of cytomegalovirus exposure and HLA in healthy donors. It was with 60 Vbeta and 13 Jbeta primers that the PCR ran. Assay used: immunoSEQ multiplex PCR; TCRdb lists only in-frame clones, some missing. The sample lists approximately 150,000 clones; more than 70% were seen once. Source material: PBMCs. These receptors came from a man between 18 and 29 years old in good health and CMV-seropositive.

The gene calls are TRBV14 and TRBJ2-3; D not resolved. CDR1 SGHDN and CDR2 FVKESK come from the germline V gene. CDR3 length: 14 amino acids. Deletions cut 0 bases from V and 8 bases from J, with 12 bases between. CDR3 amino acids: CASSQEKRIGTQYF. CDR3 DNA: TGTGCCAGCAGCCAAGAGAAAAGAATCGGTACGCAGTATTTT. Drawing the rest from reference TRBV14 and TRBJ2-3, the complete variable domain is EAGVTQFPSHSVIEKGQTVTLRCDPISGHDNLYWYRRVMGKEIKFLLHFVKESKQDESGMPNNRFLAERTGGTYSTLKVQPAELEDSGVYFCASSQEKRIGTQYFGPGTRLTVL.

The chain is built from TRBV5-1 and TRBJ2-7, with D maybe TRBD2 (6 bases). Per germline, CDR1 SGHRS and CDR2 YFSETQ. This CDR3 region has 17 residues. V was shortened by 0 bases and J by 2 bases, with 18 bases between the two germline ends. The CDR3 region is CASSLAVRAGTTYEQYF. Written as DNA, the CDR3 is TGCGCCAGCAGCTTGGCCGTCCGCGCGGGAACAACCTACGAGCAGTACTTC.

This chain joins TRBV5-1 and TRBJ2-1; 15 bases are a match to TRBD2. The germline CDR1 and CDR2 sequences are SGHRS and YFSETQ. Trimming took 3 bases from V and 9 from J; bases not matched to a gene: 10. This CDR3 spans 17 amino acids. In DNA, the CDR3 is TGCGCCAGCAGCTCGGGACTAGCGGGAGGTCCTGGCAGTGAGCAGTTCTTC. Residues: CASSSGLAGGPGSEQFF.

The gene calls are TRBV5-4 and TRBJ2-3, with 9 bases matching TRBD1. Germline V gene sequence: CDR1 SGHNT, CDR2 YYREEE (reference sequence). V dropped 9 bases and J dropped 5; count of bases not matched to a gene: 10. CDR3 size: 14 residues. This chain's CDR3 is CATKTGGGGDTQYF. The CDR3 nucleotides read TGTGCCACCAAGACAGGGGGTGGGGGAGATACGCAGTATTTT.

The chain links TRBV28 to TRBJ2-1, with D hard to call. V lost 10 bases, J lost 0 bases, and 16 bases lay in between. The CDR3 has 15 residues. From germline, CDR1 is MDHEN and CDR2 SYDVKM. CDR3 nucleotide sequence: TGTGCCACCGCTTTCCACGCGAGCTCCTACAATGAGCAGTTCTTC. This codes for CATAFHASSYNEQFF.

In its sample, this clone was seen once. The chain has TRBV28 and TRBJ2-5; D might be TRBD2 (5 bases). The CDR3 totals 14 residues. Germline values: CDR1 MDHEN, CDR2 SYDVKM. V lost 4 bases and J 4 bases, leaving 13 bases between the germline ends. CDR3 region: CASSSPRDLETQYF. The CDR3 DNA reads as TGTGCCAGCAGTTCCCCCCGGGATCTAGAGACCCAGTACTTC.

A remark on this clone: Relative to the germline gene, one junction end is altered; a read error may explain this. This chain uses TRBV2 with TRBJ2-1, with D maybe TRBD2 (7 bases). Germline CDR1 SNHLY, CDR2 FYNNEI. There are 15 residues in the CDR3. The CDR3 region is CASSEGGGGRDEQFF. The CDR3 bases are TGTGCCAGCAGCGAAGGAGGGGGAGGGCGGGATGAGCAGTTCTTC.

A few counts support this clone. The gene calls are TRBV7-7 and TRBJ2-7; D unclear. V dropped 1 base and J dropped 0 bases, with 10 bases sitting between them. Germline CDR1 reads SSHAT; CDR2 reads FNYEAQ (reference sequence). CDR3 size: 15 residues. Here the CDR3 DNA reads TGTGCCAGCAGCTTAGGGTCAGGCATCTCCTACGAGCAGTACTTC. Amino acid sequence: CASSLGSGISYEQYF.

This chain links TRBV7-9 with TRBJ2-7, with 7 bases aligning to TRBD2. Germline lookup yields CDR1 SEHNR and CDR2 FQNEAQ (reference sequence). CDR3 length equals 15 residues. The J segment lost 4 bases and the V segment lost 4 bases, leaving 10 bases of the junction unmatched. In nucleotides, the CDR3 is TGTGCCAGCAGCTCCTCAAGACTAGCAGAGTACGAGCAGTACTTC. The encoded protein is CASSSSRLAEYEQYF.

The gene calls are TRBV27 and TRBJ1-5, with D possibly matching TRBD1 (5 bases). CDR1 and CDR2 (germline): MNHEY, SMNVEV (reference sequence). The CDR3 contains 16 residues. V lost 4 bases, J lost 5 bases, and 18 bases lay in between. The CDR3: CASSSSDTGAYQPQHF. The CDR3 DNA reads TGTGCCAGCAGTTCATCGGACACCGGAGCTTATCAGCCCCAGCATTTT.

V and J are TRBV19 and TRBJ2-2; D might be TRBD1 (6 bases). Trimming left V 4 bases short and J 4 bases short, with 7 bases between. This CDR3 has 13 residues. Per germline, CDR1 LNHDA and CDR2 SQIVND (reference sequence). This CDR3 is CASSKDSTGELFF. CDR3 coding DNA: TGTGCCAGTAGTAAGGACAGCACCGGGGAGCTGTTTTTT. Based on the CDR3 plus reference TRBV19 and TRBJ2-2, the full variable domain is DGGITQSPKYLFRKEGQNVTLSCEQNLNHDAMYWYRQDPGQGLRLIYYSQIVNDFQKGDIAEGYSVSREKKESFPLTVTSAQKNPTAFYLCASSKDSTGELFFGEGSRLTVL.

J is TRBJ1-5 and V is TRBV28; perhaps TRBD1 as D (5 bases). The CDR3 consists of 15 residues. V lost 6 bases to trimming and J lost 0 bases, with 12 bases between them. Per germline, CDR1 MDHEN and CDR2 SYDVKM. CDR3 sequence reads: CASRIGGVSNQPQHF. The CDR3 region has the DNA TGTGCCAGCAGAATTGGAGGGGTTAGCAATCAGCCCCAGCATTTT.

The genes are TRBV2 and TRBJ2-3; maybe TRBD1 (5 bases). Germline CDR1 and CDR2: SNHLY and FYNNEI. Trimming left V 2 bases short and J 6 bases short, with 12 bases between. CDR3 length: 14 residues. CDR3 bases: TGTGCCAGCAGTGAAAATACAGGTGGGGATACGCAGTATTTT. Its protein is CASSENTGGDTQYF.

This rearrangement joins TRBV29-1 to TRBJ2-7; 7 bases are shared with TRBD2. The CDR3 runs to 15 residues. CDR1 is SQVTM, CDR2 ANQGSEA, per germline. The V gene end was trimmed by 0 bases and the J gene end by 1 base; junction bases not matched to a gene: 6. CDR3 sequence reads: CSVEDPTSDSYEQYF. The CDR3 region has the DNA TGCAGCGTTGAAGATCCTACTAGCGATTCCTACGAGCAGTACTTC.

This chain uses TRBV6-5 with TRBJ2-7; tentative D call: TRBD1 (5 bases). This CDR3 region has 15 residues. Trimming pared 3 bases from V and 5 bases from J, leaving 17 bases between. The germline V gene has CDR1 MNHEY and CDR2 SVGAGI. CDR3 DNA sequence: TGTGCCAGCAGTTATAGTGGGGCCAGCCACGACGAGCAGTACTTC. The encoded protein is CASSYSGASHDEQYF.

This sequence joins TRBV13 and TRBJ2-7, with TRBD1 matching over 10 bases. There are 15 residues in the CDR3. V lost 5 bases, J lost 7 bases, and 11 bases stayed unmatched. CDR1 PRHDT and CDR2 FYEKMQ come from the germline V gene (reference sequence). The CDR3 coding sequence is TGTGCCAGCAGCCACCGGGACAGGGGCATGAAGGAGCAGTACTTC. This codes for CASSHRDRGMKEQYF.

The chain couples TRBV6-5 to TRBJ1-1; 7 nucleotides align to TRBD1. The germline V gene encodes CDR1 MNHEY and CDR2 SVGAGI. This CDR3 is 14 amino acids long. The J segment lost 3 bases and the V segment lost 7 bases, leaving 8 bases of the junction unmatched. The CDR3, as DNA: TGTGCCAGCATCCTTTCCCAGGGGGACACTGAAGCTTTCTTT. Its protein is CASILSQGDTEAFF.

V usage is TRBV6-1 and J usage is TRBJ2-7; TRBD1 is a possible D gene (7 bases). The CDR3 sequence is 14 residues long. From germline, CDR1 is MNHNS and CDR2 SASEGT. V gave up 6 bases and J gave up 6 bases, with 18 bases separating them. The CDR3 loop reads CASSRRQGGLEQYF. The CDR3 DNA reads TGTGCCAGCAGCAGACGACAGGGAGGCCTCGAGCAGTACTTC.

The chain combines TRBV28 with TRBJ2-3; D remains unclear. V shed 7 bases and J shed 2 bases, with 10 bases lying between them. The CDR3 is 13 amino acids. Germline V gives CDR1 MDHEN, CDR2 SYDVKM. The CDR3 nucleotides are TGTGCCAGCACTAGTAGCAACACAGATACGCAGTATTTT. Encoded protein: CASTSSNTDTQYF. The entire variable domain, with the rest obtained from reference TRBV28 and TRBJ2-3, is as follows: DVKVTQSSRYLVKRTGEKVFLECVQDMDHENMFWYRQDPGLGLRLIYFSYDVKMKEKGDIPEGYSVSREKKERFSLILESASTNQTSMYLCASTSSNTDTQYFGPGTRLTVL.

This clone was counted between two and nine times. The rearrangement links TRBV29-1 to TRBJ2-7; 8 nucleotides line up with TRBD2. J lost 0 bases, V lost 2 bases, and 9 bases had no gene match. From germline, CDR1 is SQVTM and CDR2 ANQGSEA. CDR3 size: 16 residues. CDR3 in DNA: TGCAGCGTTGAAATCGGCGGGAGGCCCTTCTCCTACGAGCAGTACTTC. It yields the protein CSVEIGGRPFSYEQYF.

The chain links TRBV27 to TRBJ2-5; a weak D match, TRBD1 (7 bases). The V gene lost 1 base and the J gene lost 5 bases, with 11 bases spanning the gap. The CDR3 sequence is 14 residues long. Germline assignment: CDR1 MNHEY and CDR2 SMNVEV (reference sequence). The CDR3 sequence: CASSLWAGGETQYF. The CDR3 bases are TGTGCCAGCAGTTTATGGGCAGGGGGGGAGACCCAGTACTTC.

The chain employs TRBV27 and TRBJ1-5, with D perhaps matching TRBD1 (6 bases). V was trimmed by 3 bases and J by 6 bases, leaving 12 bases between them. Germline assignment: CDR1 MNHEY and CDR2 SMNVEV (reference sequence). CDR3 length: 14 residues. In DNA, the CDR3 is TGTGCCAGCAGTTTGTACTGGGGGCCTCAGCCCCAGCATTTT. This encodes CASSLYWGPQPQHF.

The chain combines TRBV30 with TRBJ2-1; 12 bases map to TRBD2. Germline CDR1 is GTSNPN and CDR2 is SVGIG (reference sequence). Losses at the gene ends were 3 bases for V and 2 bases for J; bases not matched to a gene: 2. This CDR3 is 15 amino acids long. CDR3 sequence reads: CAWRSSGRAYNEQFF. DNA for the CDR3: TGTGCCTGGAGATCTAGCGGGAGGGCCTACAATGAGCAGTTCTTC.

This clone was picked up one time. One end of the junction fails to match germline, which may point to a read error. The chain combines TRBV9 with TRBJ2-1, with 9 nucleotides matching TRBD2. CDR3 size: 15 residues. Germline V lookup: CDR1 SGDLS, CDR2 YYNGEE. CDR3 residues: CASSVISGSSGEQLF. The CDR3 DNA follows: TGTGCCAGCAGCGTAATTAGCGGGAGTTCTGGTGAGCAGCTCTTC. The full variable domain, rest sourced from reference TRBV9 and TRBJ2-1, is DSGVTQTPKHLITATGQRVTLRCSPRSGDLSVYWYQQSLDQGLQFLIQYYNGEERAKGNILERFSAQQFPDLHSELNLSSLELGDSALYFCASSVISGSSGEQLFGPGTRLTVL.

The rearrangement joins TRBV2 to TRBJ1-2, with D maybe TRBD1 (6 bases). Germline CDR1 reads SNHLY; CDR2 reads FYNNEI. This CDR3 contains 14 residues. Trimming took off 10 bases at V and 3 bases at J, with 18 bases between the two ends. The CDR3 DNA sequence: TGTGCCAACTTGGGGCGGGGGCAGGACTATGGCTACACCTTC. Translation: CANLGRGQDYGYTF.

The V gene is TRBV7-3, the J gene TRBJ2-1; D might be TRBD2 (5 bases). Germline V gene data show CDR1 as SGHTA and CDR2 as FQGTGA. Trimming took off 0 bases at V and 3 bases at J, with 9 bases between the two ends. This CDR3 is 15 amino acids long. This CDR3 is CASSLTRESYNEQFF. The CDR3 DNA reads TGTGCCAGCAGCTTAACGAGGGAGAGCTACAATGAGCAGTTCTTC.

DNA of the CDR3: TGTGCCAGCAGCTCTAGCATCCCGAACACTGAAGCTTTCTTT. As protein: CASSSSIPNTEAFF. This rearrangement joins TRBV7-6 to TRBJ1-1; unclear D gene. The CDR3 is 14 residues long. The germline gives CDR1 SGHVS, CDR2 FNYEAQ. The V gene lost 4 bases and the J gene lost 1 base, with 10 bases spanning the gap.

This clone was recorded once. This sequence joins TRBV30 and TRBJ2-5; D gene uncertain. The J call is uncertain, as TRBJ2-7 better fits the DNA end. The CDR3 consists of 12 residues. Germline V lookup: CDR1 GTSNPN, CDR2 SVGIG (reference sequence). The CDR3 loop reads CAWMNSPYEQYF. The CDR3 DNA is TGTGCCTGGATGAACAGTCCCTACGAGCAGTACTTC.